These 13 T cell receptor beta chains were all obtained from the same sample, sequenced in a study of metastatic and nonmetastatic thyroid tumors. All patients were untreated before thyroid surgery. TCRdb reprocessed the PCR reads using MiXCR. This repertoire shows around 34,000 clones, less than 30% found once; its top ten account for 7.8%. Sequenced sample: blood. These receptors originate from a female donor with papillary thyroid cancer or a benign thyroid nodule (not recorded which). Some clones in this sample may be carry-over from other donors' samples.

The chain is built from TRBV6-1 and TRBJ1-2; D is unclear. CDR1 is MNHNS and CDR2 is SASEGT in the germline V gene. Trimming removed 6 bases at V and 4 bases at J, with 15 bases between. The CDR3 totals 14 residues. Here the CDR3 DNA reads TGTGCCAGCAGCTCCGTTGACGGTAGCTATGGCTACACCTTC. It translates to CASSSVDGSYGYTF.

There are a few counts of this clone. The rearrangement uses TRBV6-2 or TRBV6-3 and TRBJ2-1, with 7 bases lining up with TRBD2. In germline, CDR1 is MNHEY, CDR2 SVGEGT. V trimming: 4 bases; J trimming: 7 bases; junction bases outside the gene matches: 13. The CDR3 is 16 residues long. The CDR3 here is CASSWGGLARGNEQFF. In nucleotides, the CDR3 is TGTGCCAGCAGTTGGGGGGGGTTAGCACGCGGAAATGAGCAGTTCTTC.

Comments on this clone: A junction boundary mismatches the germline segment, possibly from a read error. This chain's CDR3 is CDSSFSGWGYTF. CDR3 in DNA: TGTGACAGCAGCTTCTCAGGGTGGGGCTACACCTTC. This chain uses TRBV7-2 with TRBJ1-2; D might be TRBD1 (5 bases). This CDR3 comprises 12 residues. Germline values: CDR1 SGHTA, CDR2 FQGNSA.

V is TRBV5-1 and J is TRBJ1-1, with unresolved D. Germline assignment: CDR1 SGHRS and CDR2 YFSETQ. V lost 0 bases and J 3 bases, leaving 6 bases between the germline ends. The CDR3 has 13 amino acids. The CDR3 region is CASSLECYTEAFF. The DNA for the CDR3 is TGCGCCAGCAGCTTGGAGTGTTACACTGAAGCTTTCTTT.

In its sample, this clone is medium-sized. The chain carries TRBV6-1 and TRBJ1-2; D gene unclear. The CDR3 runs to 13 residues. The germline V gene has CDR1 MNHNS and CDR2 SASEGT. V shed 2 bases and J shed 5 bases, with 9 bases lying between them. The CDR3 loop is CASSEQVGYGYTF. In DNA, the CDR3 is TGTGCCAGCAGTGAACAGGTGGGGTATGGCTACACCTTC.

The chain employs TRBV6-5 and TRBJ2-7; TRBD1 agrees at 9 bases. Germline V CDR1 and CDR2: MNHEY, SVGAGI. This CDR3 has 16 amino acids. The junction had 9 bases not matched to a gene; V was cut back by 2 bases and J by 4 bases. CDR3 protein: CASSYPYGTGRYEQYF. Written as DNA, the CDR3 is TGTGCCAGCAGTTACCCTTACGGGACAGGGAGATACGAGCAGTACTTC.

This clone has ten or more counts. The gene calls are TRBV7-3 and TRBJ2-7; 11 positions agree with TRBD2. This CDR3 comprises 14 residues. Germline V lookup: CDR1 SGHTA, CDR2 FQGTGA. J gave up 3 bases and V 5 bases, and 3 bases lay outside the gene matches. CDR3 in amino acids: CASSAGTSGYEQYF. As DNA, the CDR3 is TGTGCCAGCAGCGCCGGGACTAGCGGCTACGAGCAGTACTTC.

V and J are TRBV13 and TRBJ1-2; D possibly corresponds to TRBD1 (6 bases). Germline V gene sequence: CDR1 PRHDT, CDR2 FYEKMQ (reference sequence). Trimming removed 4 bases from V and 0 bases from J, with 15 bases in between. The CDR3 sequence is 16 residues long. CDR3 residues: CASSSAGQKSNYGYTF. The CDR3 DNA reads TGTGCCAGCAGCTCAGCCGGACAGAAGTCTAACTATGGCTACACCTTC.

The CDR3 nucleotides read TGCAGTGCTAGCAATCCCAATCAGGAGCTACTTAACTATGGCTACACCTTC. Residues: CSASNPNQELLNYGYTF. The chain combines TRBV20-1 with TRBJ1-2; no definite D call. The germline gives CDR1 DFQATT, CDR2 SNEGSKA (reference sequence). The CDR3 is 17 amino acids. V lost 3 bases and J 1 base, leaving 21 bases between the germline ends.

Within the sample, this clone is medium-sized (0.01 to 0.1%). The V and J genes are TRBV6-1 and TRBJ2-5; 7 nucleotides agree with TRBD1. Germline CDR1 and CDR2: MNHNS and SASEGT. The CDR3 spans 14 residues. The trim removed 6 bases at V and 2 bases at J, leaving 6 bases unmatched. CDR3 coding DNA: TGTGCCAGCAGGGAGCTGGACAGGCAAGAGACCCAGTACTTC. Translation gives CASRELDRQETQYF.

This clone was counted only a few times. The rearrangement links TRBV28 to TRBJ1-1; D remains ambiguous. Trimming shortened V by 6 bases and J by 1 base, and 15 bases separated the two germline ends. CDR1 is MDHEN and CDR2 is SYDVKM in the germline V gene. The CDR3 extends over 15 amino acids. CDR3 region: CASSSSPRENTEAFF. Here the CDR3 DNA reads TGTGCCAGCAGCTCCTCCCCGCGTGAGAACACTGAAGCTTTCTTT.

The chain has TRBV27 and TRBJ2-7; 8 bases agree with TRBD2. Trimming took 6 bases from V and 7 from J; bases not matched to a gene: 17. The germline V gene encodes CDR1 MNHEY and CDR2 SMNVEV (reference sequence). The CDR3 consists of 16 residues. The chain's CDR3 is CASRDPLAGVFEEQYF. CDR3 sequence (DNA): TGTGCCAGCAGGGATCCTCTAGCGGGCGTGTTTGAGGAGCAGTACTTC.

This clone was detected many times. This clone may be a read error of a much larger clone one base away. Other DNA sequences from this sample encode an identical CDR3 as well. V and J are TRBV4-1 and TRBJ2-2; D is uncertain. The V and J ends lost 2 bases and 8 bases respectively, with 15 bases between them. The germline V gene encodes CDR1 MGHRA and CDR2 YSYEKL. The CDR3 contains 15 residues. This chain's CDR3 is CASSQPTDRLGELFF. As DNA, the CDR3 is TGCGCCAGCAGCCAACCTACGGATCGTCTGGGGGAGCTGTTTTTT.